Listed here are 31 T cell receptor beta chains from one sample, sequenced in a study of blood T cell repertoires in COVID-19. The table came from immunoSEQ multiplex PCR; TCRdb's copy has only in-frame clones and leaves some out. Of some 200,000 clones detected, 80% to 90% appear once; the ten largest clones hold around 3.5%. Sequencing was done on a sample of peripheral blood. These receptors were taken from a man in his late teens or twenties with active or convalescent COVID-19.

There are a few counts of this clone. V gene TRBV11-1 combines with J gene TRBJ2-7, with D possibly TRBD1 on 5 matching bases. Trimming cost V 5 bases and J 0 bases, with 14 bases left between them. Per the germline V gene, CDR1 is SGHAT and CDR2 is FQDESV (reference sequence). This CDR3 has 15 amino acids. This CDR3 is CASSLTVFSSYEQYF. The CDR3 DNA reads TGTGCCAGCAGCCTGACAGTTTTCAGCTCCTACGAGCAGTACTTC.

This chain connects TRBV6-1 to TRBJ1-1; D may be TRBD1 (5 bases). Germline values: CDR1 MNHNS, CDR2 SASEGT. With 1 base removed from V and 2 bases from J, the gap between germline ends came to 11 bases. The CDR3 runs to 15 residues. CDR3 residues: CASSEEGLGNTEAFF. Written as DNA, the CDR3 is TGTGCCAGCAGTGAAGAGGGACTGGGAAACACTGAAGCTTTCTTT.

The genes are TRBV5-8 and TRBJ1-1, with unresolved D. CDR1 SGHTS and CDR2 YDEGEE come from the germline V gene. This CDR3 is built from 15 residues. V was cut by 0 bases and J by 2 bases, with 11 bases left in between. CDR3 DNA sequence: TGTGCCAGCAGCTTGGGAGGAGGGTCAAACACTGAAGCTTTCTTT. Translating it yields CASSLGGGSNTEAFF.

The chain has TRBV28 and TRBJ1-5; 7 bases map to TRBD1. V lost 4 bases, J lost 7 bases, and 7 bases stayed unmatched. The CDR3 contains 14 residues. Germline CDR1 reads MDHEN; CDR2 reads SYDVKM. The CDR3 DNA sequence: TGTGCCAGCAGTTCATCAGGGGGAAGACAGCCCCAGCATTTT. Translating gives CASSSSGGRQPQHF.

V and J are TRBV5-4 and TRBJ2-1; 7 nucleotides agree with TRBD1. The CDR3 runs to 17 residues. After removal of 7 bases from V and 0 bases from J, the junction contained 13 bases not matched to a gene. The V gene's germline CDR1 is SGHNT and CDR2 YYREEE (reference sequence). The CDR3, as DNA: TGTGCCAGCCACGGACAGGTCACCTCGGGCTCCTACAATGAGCAGTTCTTC. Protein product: CASHGQVTSGSYNEQFF.

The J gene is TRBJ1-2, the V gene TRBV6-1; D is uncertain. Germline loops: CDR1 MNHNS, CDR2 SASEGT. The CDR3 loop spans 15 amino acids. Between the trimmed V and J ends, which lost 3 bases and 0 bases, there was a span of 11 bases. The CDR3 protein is CASSDYLQANYGYTF. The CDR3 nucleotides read TGTGCCAGCAGTGATTACTTGCAGGCTAACTATGGCTACACCTTC.

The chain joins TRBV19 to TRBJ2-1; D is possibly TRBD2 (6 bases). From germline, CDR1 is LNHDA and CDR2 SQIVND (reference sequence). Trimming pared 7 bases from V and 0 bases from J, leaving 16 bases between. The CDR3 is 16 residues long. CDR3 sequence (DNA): TGTGCCAGTACTAAAGGTAGCGGTAGCTCCTACAATGAGCAGTTCTTC. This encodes CASTKGSGSSYNEQFF.

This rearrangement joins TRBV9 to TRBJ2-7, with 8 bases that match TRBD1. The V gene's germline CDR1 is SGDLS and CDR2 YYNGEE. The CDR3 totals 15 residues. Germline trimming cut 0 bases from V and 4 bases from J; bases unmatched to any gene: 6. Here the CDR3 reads CASSVAPGGVYEQYF. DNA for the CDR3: TGTGCCAGCAGCGTAGCTCCAGGGGGCGTGTACGAGCAGTACTTC. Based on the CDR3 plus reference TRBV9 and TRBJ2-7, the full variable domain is DSGVTQTPKHLITATGQRVTLRCSPRSGDLSVYWYQQSLDQGLQFLIQYYNGEERAKGNILERFSAQQFPDLHSELNLSSLELGDSALYFCASSVAPGGVYEQYFGPGTRLTVT.

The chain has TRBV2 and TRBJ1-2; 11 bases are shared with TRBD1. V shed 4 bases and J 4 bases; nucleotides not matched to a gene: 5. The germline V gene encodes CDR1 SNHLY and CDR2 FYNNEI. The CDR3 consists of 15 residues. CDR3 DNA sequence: TGTGCCAGCAGTGGGGACAGGGGGAGAACCTATGGCTACACCTTC. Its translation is CASSGDRGRTYGYTF.

In nucleotides, the CDR3 is TGTGCCAGCAGCCCCCGGGGAGGCACCCAGAACACTGAAGCTTTCTTT. Its protein is CASSPRGGTQNTEAFF. The chain couples TRBV11-3 to TRBJ1-1, with D uncertain. Germline V gene lookup returns CDR1 SGHNT and CDR2 YENEEA. The CDR3 spans 16 residues. The ends were cut back, 5 bases at V and 1 base at J, with 17 bases in the middle.

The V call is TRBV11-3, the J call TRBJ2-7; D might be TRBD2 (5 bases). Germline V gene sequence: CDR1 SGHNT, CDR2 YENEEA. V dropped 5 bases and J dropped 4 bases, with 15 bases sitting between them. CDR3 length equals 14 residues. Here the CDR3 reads CASSSVGVLYEQYF. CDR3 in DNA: TGTGCCAGCAGCAGCGTCGGGGTGCTGTACGAGCAGTACTTC.

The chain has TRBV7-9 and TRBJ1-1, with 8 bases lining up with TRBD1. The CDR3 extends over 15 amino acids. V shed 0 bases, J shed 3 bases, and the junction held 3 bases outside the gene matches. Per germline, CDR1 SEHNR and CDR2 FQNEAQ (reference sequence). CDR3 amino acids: CASSLAEQGDTEAFF. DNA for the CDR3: TGTGCCAGCAGCTTAGCTGAACAGGGGGACACTGAAGCTTTCTTT.

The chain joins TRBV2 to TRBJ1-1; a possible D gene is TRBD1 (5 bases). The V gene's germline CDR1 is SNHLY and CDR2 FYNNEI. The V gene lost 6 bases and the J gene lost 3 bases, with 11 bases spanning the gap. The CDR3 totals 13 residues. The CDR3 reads CASRGEGDTEAFF. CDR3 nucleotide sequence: TGTGCCAGCAGAGGGGAAGGGGACACTGAAGCTTTCTTT.

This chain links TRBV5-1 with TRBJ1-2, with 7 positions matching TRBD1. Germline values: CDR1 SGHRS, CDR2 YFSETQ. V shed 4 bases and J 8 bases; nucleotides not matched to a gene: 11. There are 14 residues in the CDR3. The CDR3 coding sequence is TGCGCCAGCAGCCCCCGGACAGGTGAAAACGGCTACACCTTC. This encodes CASSPRTGENGYTF.

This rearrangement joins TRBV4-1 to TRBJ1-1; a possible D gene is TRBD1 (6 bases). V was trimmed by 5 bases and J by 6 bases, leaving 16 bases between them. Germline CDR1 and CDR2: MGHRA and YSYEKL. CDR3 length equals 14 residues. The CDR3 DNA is TGCGCCAGCAGCTTACTGGCGACAGGCCCTGAAGCTTTCTTT. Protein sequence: CASSLLATGPEAFF.

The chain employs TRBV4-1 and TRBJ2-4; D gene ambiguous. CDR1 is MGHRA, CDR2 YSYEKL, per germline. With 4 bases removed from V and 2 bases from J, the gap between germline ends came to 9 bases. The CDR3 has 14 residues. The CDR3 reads CASSPQSPKNIQYF. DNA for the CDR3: TGCGCCAGCAGCCCACAGAGTCCCAAAAACATTCAGTACTTC.

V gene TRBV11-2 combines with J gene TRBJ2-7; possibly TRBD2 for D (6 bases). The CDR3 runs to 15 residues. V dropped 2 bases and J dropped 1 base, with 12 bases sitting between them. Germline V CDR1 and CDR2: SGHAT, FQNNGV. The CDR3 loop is CASSLFQRASYEQYF. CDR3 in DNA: TGTGCCAGCAGCTTATTCCAGCGGGCATCCTACGAGCAGTACTTC.

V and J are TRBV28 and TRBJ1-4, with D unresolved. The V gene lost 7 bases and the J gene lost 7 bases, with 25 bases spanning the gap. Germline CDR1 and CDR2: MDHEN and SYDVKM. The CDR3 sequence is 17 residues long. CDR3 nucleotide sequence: TGTGCCAGCAAAGTTGCCGTCGGGCGGGTAGGCGGTGAAAAACTGTTTTTT. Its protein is CASKVAVGRVGGEKLFF.

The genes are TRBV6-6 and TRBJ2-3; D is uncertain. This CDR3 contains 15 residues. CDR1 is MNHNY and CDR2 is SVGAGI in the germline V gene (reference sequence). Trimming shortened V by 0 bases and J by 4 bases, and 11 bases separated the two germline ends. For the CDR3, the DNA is TGTGCCAGCAGTTACTCGCGTAGCAGAGCAGATACGCAGTATTTT. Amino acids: CASSYSRSRADTQYF.

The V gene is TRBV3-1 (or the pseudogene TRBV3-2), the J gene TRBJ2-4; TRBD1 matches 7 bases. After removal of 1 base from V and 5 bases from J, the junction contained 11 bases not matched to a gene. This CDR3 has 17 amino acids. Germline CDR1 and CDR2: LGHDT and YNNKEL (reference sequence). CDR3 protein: CASSQGPTGVWENIQYF. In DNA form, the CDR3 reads TGTGCCAGCAGCCAAGGACCTACAGGGGTTTGGGAAAACATTCAGTACTTC.

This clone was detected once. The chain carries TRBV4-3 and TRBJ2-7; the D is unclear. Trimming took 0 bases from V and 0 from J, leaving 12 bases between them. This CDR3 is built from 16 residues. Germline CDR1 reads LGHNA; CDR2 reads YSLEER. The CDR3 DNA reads TGCGCCAGCAGCCAAGATCACTACCCAAGCTCCTACGAGCAGTACTTC. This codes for CASSQDHYPSSYEQYF.

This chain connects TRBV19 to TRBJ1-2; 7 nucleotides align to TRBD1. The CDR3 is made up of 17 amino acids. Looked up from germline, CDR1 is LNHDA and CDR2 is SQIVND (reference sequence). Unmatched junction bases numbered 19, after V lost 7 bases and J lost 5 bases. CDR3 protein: CASTPQGRSRGEYGYTF. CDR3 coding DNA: TGTGCCAGTACCCCACAGGGGCGGTCCCGTGGGGAATATGGCTACACCTTC.

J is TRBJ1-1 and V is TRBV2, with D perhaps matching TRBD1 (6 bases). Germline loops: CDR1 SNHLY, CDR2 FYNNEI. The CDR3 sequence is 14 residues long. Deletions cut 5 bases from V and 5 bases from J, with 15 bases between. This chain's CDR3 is CASSSLGATTEAFF. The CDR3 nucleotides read TGTGCCAGCAGTTCATTGGGGGCAACGACTGAAGCTTTCTTT.

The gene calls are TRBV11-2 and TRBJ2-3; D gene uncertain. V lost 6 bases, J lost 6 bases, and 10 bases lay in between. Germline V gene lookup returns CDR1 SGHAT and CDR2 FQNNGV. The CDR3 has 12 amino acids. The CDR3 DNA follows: TGTGCCAGCAGTCTGCGATGGGATACGCAGTATTTT. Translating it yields CASSLRWDTQYF.

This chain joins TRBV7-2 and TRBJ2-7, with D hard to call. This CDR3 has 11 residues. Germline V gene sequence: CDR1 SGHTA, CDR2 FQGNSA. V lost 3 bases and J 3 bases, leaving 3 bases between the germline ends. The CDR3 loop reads CASSFNYEQYF. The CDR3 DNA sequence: TGTGCCAGCAGCTTTAACTACGAGCAGTACTTC. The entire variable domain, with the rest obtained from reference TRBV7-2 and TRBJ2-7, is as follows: GAGVSQSPSNKVTEKGKDVELRCDPISGHTALYWYRQSLGQGLEFLIYFQGNSAPDKSGLPSDRFSAERTGGSVSTLTIQRTQQEDSAVYLCASSFNYEQYFGPGTRLTVT.

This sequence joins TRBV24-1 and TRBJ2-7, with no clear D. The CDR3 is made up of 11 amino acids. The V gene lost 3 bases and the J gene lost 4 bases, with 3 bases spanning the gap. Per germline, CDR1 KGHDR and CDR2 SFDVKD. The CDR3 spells CATSDRYEQYF. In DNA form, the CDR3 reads TGTGCCACCAGTGATCGGTACGAGCAGTACTTC.

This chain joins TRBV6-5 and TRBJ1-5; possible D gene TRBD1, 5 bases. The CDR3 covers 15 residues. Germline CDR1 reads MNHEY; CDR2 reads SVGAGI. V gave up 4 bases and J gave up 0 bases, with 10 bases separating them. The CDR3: CASSFDRHSNQPQHF. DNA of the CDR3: TGTGCCAGCAGTTTTGACAGACATAGCAATCAGCCCCAGCATTTT.

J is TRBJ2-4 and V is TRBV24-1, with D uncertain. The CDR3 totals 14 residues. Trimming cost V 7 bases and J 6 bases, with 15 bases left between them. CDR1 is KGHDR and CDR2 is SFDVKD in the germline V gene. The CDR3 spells CATSPTGSVNIQYF. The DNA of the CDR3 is TGTGCCACCAGCCCCACCGGGTCCGTAAACATTCAGTACTTC.

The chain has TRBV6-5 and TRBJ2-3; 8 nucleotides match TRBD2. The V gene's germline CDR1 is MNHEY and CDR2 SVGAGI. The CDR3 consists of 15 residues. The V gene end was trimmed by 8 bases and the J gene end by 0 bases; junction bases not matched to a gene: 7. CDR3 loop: CASALGGGSTDTQYF. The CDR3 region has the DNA TGTGCCAGCGCCCTAGGCGGGGGGAGCACAGATACGCAGTATTTT.

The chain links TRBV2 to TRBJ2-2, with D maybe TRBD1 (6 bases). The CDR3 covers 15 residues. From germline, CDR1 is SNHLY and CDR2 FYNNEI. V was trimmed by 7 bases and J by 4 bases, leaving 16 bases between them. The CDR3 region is CASKVQGLSTGELFF. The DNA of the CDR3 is TGTGCCAGCAAGGTGCAGGGGTTAAGCACCGGGGAGCTGTTTTTT.

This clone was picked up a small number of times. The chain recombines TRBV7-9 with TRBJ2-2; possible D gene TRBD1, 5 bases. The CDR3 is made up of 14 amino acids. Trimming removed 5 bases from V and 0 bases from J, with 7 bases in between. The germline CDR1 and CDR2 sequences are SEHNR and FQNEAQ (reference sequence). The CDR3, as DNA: TGTGCCAGCAGCGGGGCAGCGAACACCGGGGAGCTGTTTTTT. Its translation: CASSGAANTGELFF.